Sequencing of this T cell receptor beta chain was carried out in a study of cytomegalovirus exposure and HLA in healthy donors. Note on this clone: The antigen remains undetermined.

PCR was performed using 60 Vbeta and 13 Jbeta primers. Some clones are missing from TCRdb's copy, which holds only in-frame ones; the method was immunoSEQ multiplex PCR. The sample lists 190,000 or so clones, 75% to 90% occurring once. Study-wide results and limits: The listing of 150 or so TCR beta chains classed them as cytomegalovirus-associated. Prior analysis indicated that the majority of TCR beta V segments exhibited productivity approximately 90% or approximately 30% of the time.

Sequencing was carried out using PBMCs. The TCR comes from a man in his fifties in good health and CMV-seronegative.

As DNA, the CDR3 is TGTGCCAGCAACCTAGCGGGGGGGCCTAAGGGGACCCAGTACTTC. Protein product: CASNLAGGPKGTQYF. The rearrangement joins TRBV2 to TRBJ2-5, with TRBD2 matching over 12 bases. V was clipped by 7 bases and J by 7 bases; unmatched bases: 10. Germline values: CDR1 SNHLY, CDR2 FYNNEI. This CDR3 is built from 15 residues. The full variable domain, its missing parts supplied by reference TRBV2 and TRBJ2-5, is EPEVTQTPSHQVTQMGQEVILRCVPISNHLYFYWYRQILGQKVEFLVSFYNNEISEKSEIFDDQFSVERPDGSNFTLKIRSTKLEDSAMYFCASNLAGGPKGTQYFGPGTRLLVL.